The 5 T cell receptor beta chains reported below all come from one sample, sequenced in a study of beta chain features in type 1 diabetes. Expressed TCRB transcripts got sequenced, as all isolated RNA was reverse transcribed. TCRdb's table, derived via immunoSEQ multiplex PCR, lists solely in-frame clones and lacks some. The table has hundreds of thousands of clones, 10% to 15% seen once; the top ten hold 0.0095% to 0.012%. What these receptors recognize is not known. Study-level points and caveats: Patients with Type 1 diabetes showed moderately but significantly shorter TCRB CDR3s in all four CD4+ subsets.

Source material: naive CD4+ T cells from blood. These TCRs come from a woman between 18 and 29 years old with type 1 diabetes.

The chain joins TRBV30 to TRBJ1-1, with D unclear. This CDR3 comprises 14 residues. CDR1 and CDR2 from the germline V gene are GTSNPN and SVGIG (reference sequence). V gave up 2 bases and J gave up 4 bases, with 14 bases separating them. Here the CDR3 DNA reads TGTGCCTGGAGTCCCCGAGTCCTCGGCACTGAAGCTTTCTTT. Its protein product is CAWSPRVLGTEAFF.

This clone was detected only a few times. The chain carries TRBV29-1 and TRBJ1-4; D is unresolved. The V and J ends lost 7 bases and 7 bases respectively, with 7 bases between them. Germline CDR1 and CDR2: SQVTM and ANQGSEA. The CDR3 length is 10 residues. The CDR3 DNA is TGCAGCGCCGCCGGTGAAAAACTGTTTTTT. It specifies CSAAGEKLFF.

This clone has a handful of counts. V is TRBV25-1 and J is TRBJ1-4; 10 nucleotides agree with TRBD1. The germline V gene has CDR1 MGHDK and CDR2 SYGVNS. CDR3 length: 12 amino acids. V was clipped by 8 bases and J by 11 bases; unmatched bases: 5. Here the CDR3 DNA reads TGTGCCAGCGGACAGGGGGTAAATAAACTGTTTTTT. It yields the protein CASGQGVNKLFF.

This clone was found a few times. The chain uses TRBV13 and TRBJ2-4; the match to TRBD1 covers 7 bases. From germline, CDR1 is PRHDT and CDR2 FYEKMQ (reference sequence). The V segment lost 5 bases and the J segment 1 base; nucleotides outside the gene matches: 11. The CDR3 is 17 residues long. CDR3 sequence (DNA): TGTGCCAGCAGCATCGTCCGACAGGGTAGGGCCAAAAACATTCAGTACTTC. Translation gives CASSIVRQGRAKNIQYF. Full variable domain (remainder filled in from reference TRBV13 and TRBJ2-4): AAGVIQSPRHLIKEKRETATLKCYPIPRHDTVYWYQQGPGQDPQFLISFYEKMQSDKGSIPDRFSAQQFSDYHSELNMSSLELGDSALYFCASSIVRQGRAKNIQYFGAGTRLSVL.

This clone was seen only a few times. The chain uses TRBV7-9 and TRBJ1-2; D perhaps matches TRBD1 (5 bases). V was pared by 0 bases and J by 8 bases, with 16 bases between. The CDR3 sequence is 15 residues long. Germline V gene lookup returns CDR1 SEHNR and CDR2 FQNEAQ (reference sequence). The CDR3 here is CASSLAQGGFGGYTF. DNA for the CDR3: TGTGCCAGCAGCTTAGCCCAGGGAGGTTTTGGAGGCTACACCTTC.